These 10 T cell receptor beta chains share one sample of origin, sequenced in a study of T cell repertoires in aging, cancer and after chemotherapy. The template was genomic DNA from peripheral blood, not RNA. Multiplex touch-down PCR with TRB-A/B primers amplified rearranged V-D-J TRB sequences. TCRdb fed the multiplex PCR reads into MiXCR, producing one record per CDR3 protein. This table holds about 11,000 distinct CDR3 sequences, about 45% found once. The sequenced sample was blood. The receptors come from a human donor in good health.

In its sample, this clonotype was seen a few times. The chain recombines TRBV6-5 with TRBJ1-2, with D possibly TRBD1 on 6 matching bases. The length of the CDR3 is 16 residues. Germline V gives CDR1 MNHEY, CDR2 SVGAGI. The germline V and J ends were trimmed by 6 bases and 4 bases, with 21 bases remaining between them. CDR3 loop: CASRPVDRGLAYGYTF. CDR3 nucleotide sequence: TGTGCCAGCAGACCCGTAGATCGGGGGCTGGCCTATGGCTACACCTTC.

V gene TRBV7-2 combines with J gene TRBJ1-6, with D possibly being TRBD1 (5 bases). The CDR3 extends over 15 amino acids. Germline-derived CDR1 and CDR2 are SGHTA and FQGNSA. Trimming removed 2 bases from V and 5 bases from J, with 10 bases in between. CDR3: CASSLRGRDNSPLHF. DNA for the CDR3: TGTGCCAGCAGCTTAAGGGGACGGGATAATTCACCCCTCCACTTT.

In regard to this clonotype: Since the CDR3 does not end with the conserved phenylalanine or tryptophan, this likely comes from a read error. The chain uses TRBV28 and TRBJ2-1, with D tentatively TRBD1 (6 bases). The V gene lost 6 bases and the J gene lost 0 bases, with 9 bases spanning the gap. The CDR3 is 14 amino acids. Germline values: CDR1 MDHEN, CDR2 SYDVKM. The CDR3 coding sequence is TGTGCCAGCAGCTTAGGGGGCTCCTACAATGAGCAGTTCTTA. Translated: CASSLGGSYNEQFL.

The chain employs TRBV12-3 or TRBV12-4 and TRBJ1-2; a weak D match, TRBD1 (5 bases). This CDR3 spans 13 amino acids. With 1 base removed from V and 8 bases from J, the gap between germline ends came to 11 bases. The CDR3 bases are TGTGCCAGCAGTTTAGGGACATCGAAAGGCTACACCTTC. This sequence encodes CASSLGTSKGYTF.

This clonotype was observed a few times. The chain employs TRBV28 and TRBJ1-2, with a tentative D call TRBD1 (6 bases). This CDR3 contains 13 residues. V dropped 5 bases and J dropped 4 bases, with 11 bases sitting between them. Looked up from germline, CDR1 is MDHEN and CDR2 is SYDVKM. Written as DNA, the CDR3 is TGTGCCAGCAGTGTCGGACAGACCTATGGCTACACCTTC. Amino acids: CASSVGQTYGYTF.

This clonotype was detected only a few times. V and J are TRBV6-1 and TRBJ1-2, with 7 bases identical to TRBD1. Looked up from germline, CDR1 is MNHNS and CDR2 is SASEGT. Trimming removed 3 bases from V and 8 bases from J; junction bases left unmatched: 12. This CDR3 spans 15 amino acids. This CDR3 reads CASSDQQGRGKGYTF. CDR3 nucleotide sequence: TGTGCCAGCAGTGATCAACAGGGGAGAGGGAAAGGCTACACCTTC.

This chain joins TRBV20-1 and TRBJ2-7; TRBD1 or TRBD2 may be the D gene (5 bases each). This CDR3 spans 14 amino acids. Trimming left V 6 bases short and J 2 bases short, with 17 bases between. The germline CDR1 and CDR2 sequences are DFQATT and SNEGSKA (reference sequence). CDR3 sequence reads: CSASRDGHPYEQYF. CDR3 DNA: TGCAGTGCCAGCCGGGACGGACACCCCTACGAGCAGTACTTC.

The rearrangement joins TRBV19 to TRBJ2-1; possibly TRBD1 for D (6 bases). CDR3 length: 14 amino acids. The germline gives CDR1 LNHDA, CDR2 SQIVND (reference sequence). V was cut by 9 bases and J by 10 bases, with 22 bases left in between. CDR3 in DNA: TGTGCCAGCAGGGGATCCCCTGACAAGGGGGAGCAGTTCTTC. It codes for CASRGSPDKGEQFF.

This clonotype was seen more than once but under ten times. This chain links TRBV24-1 with TRBJ1-5; D is ambiguous. The CDR3 runs 15 residues. In germline, CDR1 is KGHDR, CDR2 SFDVKD. V was clipped by 9 bases and J by 2 bases, with 16 bases between them. The CDR3 DNA follows: TGTGCCACCCGAGATGGAGGTCTCGGCAATCAGCCCCAGCATTTT. Its protein product is CATRDGGLGNQPQHF.

The chain combines TRBV20-1 with TRBJ1-2, with TRBD1 matching over 7 bases. V trimming: 3 bases; J trimming: 4 bases; junction bases outside the gene matches: 8. This CDR3 has 14 amino acids. CDR1 and CDR2 (germline): DFQATT, SNEGSKA (reference sequence). Written as DNA, the CDR3 is TGCAGTGCTAGGGAGGAGGGGGCCTTCTATGGCTACACCTTC. It encodes CSAREEGAFYGYTF.